Each of the 32 T cell receptor beta chains below was sequenced from the same sample in a study of shared T cell receptors in the human thymus. The table came from immunoSEQ multiplex PCR; TCRdb's copy has only in-frame clones and leaves some out. In the table there are some 660,000 clones, approximately 89% of which are singletons. The data were also submitted as part of a second study, on human thymus T cells.

Material for sequencing was thymocytes. These receptor sequences come from a boy younger than two with a congenital heart defect.

The V call is TRBV4-3, the J call TRBJ2-3; D is perhaps TRBD2 (5 bases). CDR1 is LGHNA and CDR2 is YSLEER in the germline V gene. V gave up 3 bases and J gave up 4 bases, with 17 bases separating them. This CDR3 has 16 residues. The CDR3 DNA follows: TGCGCCAGCAGCCATCGTCCAGGCGGGCACGCAGATACGCAGTATTTT. Its translation: CASSHRPGGHADTQYF.

This rearrangement joins TRBV27 to TRBJ2-7, with TRBD2 identical over 9 bases. CDR3 length: 15 amino acids. Per germline, CDR1 MNHEY and CDR2 SMNVEV (reference sequence). J was trimmed by 3 bases and V by 2 bases; bases with no gene match: 5. The CDR3 protein is CASSLLASGNYEQYF. Written as DNA, the CDR3 is TGTGCCAGCAGTTTACTTGCTAGCGGGAACTACGAGCAGTACTTC.

The gene calls are TRBV6-1 and TRBJ2-2, with TRBD2 identical over 9 bases. In germline, CDR1 is MNHNS, CDR2 SASEGT. This CDR3 contains 17 residues. With 4 bases clipped from V and 1 base from J, the junction kept 7 bases outside the gene matches. This CDR3 reads CASSVLAGAKNTGELFF. CDR3 DNA: TGTGCCAGCAGTGTTTTAGCGGGAGCCAAGAACACCGGGGAGCTGTTTTTT.

The V and J genes are TRBV6-1 and TRBJ2-5, with 9 nucleotides matching TRBD2. Per germline, CDR1 MNHNS and CDR2 SASEGT. This CDR3 region has 15 residues. V dropped 5 bases and J dropped 5; count of bases not matched to a gene: 9. The CDR3 protein is CASSTAGTSSETQYF. Written as DNA, the CDR3 is TGTGCCAGCAGTACTGCCGGGACTAGCTCGGAGACCCAGTACTTC.

The chain links TRBV28 to TRBJ2-1; 13 positions agree with TRBD2. V was pared by 6 bases and J by 4 bases, with 3 bases of the junction left unmatched. The germline gives CDR1 MDHEN, CDR2 SYDVKM. The CDR3 runs to 15 residues. The CDR3 region has the DNA TGTGCCAGCAGCCTACTAGCGGGAGGGTACAATGAGCAGTTCTTC. Its translation: CASSLLAGGYNEQFF.

V gene TRBV6-1 combines with J gene TRBJ1-2, with D perhaps matching TRBD1 (6 bases). Germline values: CDR1 MNHNS, CDR2 SASEGT. The CDR3 covers 12 residues. The V end lost 6 bases, the J end lost 7 bases, and 12 bases lay between the germline ends. The CDR3 nucleotides read TGTGCCAGCAGCGAGGGACACTTTGGCTACACCTTC. Protein: CASSEGHFGYTF.

V and J are TRBV11-1 and TRBJ1-1, with a weak D call TRBD1 (6 bases). The V gene's germline CDR1 is SGHAT and CDR2 FQDESV (reference sequence). Trimming took off 2 bases at V and 1 base at J, with 14 bases between the two ends. The length of the CDR3 is 16 residues. The CDR3 is CASSLWGLRGNTEAFF. In nucleotides, the CDR3 is TGTGCCAGCAGCTTATGGGGGCTCCGTGGGAACACTGAAGCTTTCTTT.

The chain recombines TRBV10-3 with TRBJ2-1, with 7 bases lining up with TRBD2. This CDR3 contains 13 residues. V was clipped by 5 bases and J by 4 bases; unmatched bases: 2. Germline assignment: CDR1 ENHRY and CDR2 SYGVKD. The CDR3, as DNA: TGTGCCATCAGTAATAGCGGGTACAATGAGCAGTTCTTC. Translated, it gives CAISNSGYNEQFF.

V usage is TRBV27 and J usage is TRBJ2-7, with D possibly matching TRBD2 (5 bases). Per the germline V gene, CDR1 is MNHEY and CDR2 is SMNVEV (reference sequence). Trimming cost V 5 bases and J 5 bases, with 13 bases left between them. The CDR3 is 13 amino acids. CDR3 in amino acids: CASSLTIGDEQYF. The CDR3 DNA follows: TGTGCCAGCAGTCTAACCATCGGGGACGAGCAGTACTTC.

V is TRBV27 and J is TRBJ2-7; 9 bases agree with TRBD1. The CDR3 totals 15 residues. The germline gives CDR1 MNHEY, CDR2 SMNVEV (reference sequence). With 5 bases clipped from V and 0 bases from J, the junction kept 5 bases outside the gene matches. CDR3 bases: TGTGCCAGCAGTCCGACAGGGGGATACTCCTACGAGCAGTACTTC. Encoded protein: CASSPTGGYSYEQYF.

The chain links TRBV7-9 to TRBJ1-6; D is perhaps TRBD1 (5 bases). The CDR3 length is 17 residues. Germline V gene data show CDR1 as SEHNR and CDR2 as FQNEAQ (reference sequence). With 5 bases removed from V and 7 bases from J, the gap between germline ends came to 21 bases. CDR3: CASSRRGDSDGNSPLHF. The CDR3 nucleotides are TGTGCCAGCAGCCGACGGGGGGATAGCGACGGGAATTCACCCCTCCACTTT.

The chain joins TRBV18 to TRBJ2-3; 8 nucleotides align to TRBD1. Germline values: CDR1 KGHSH, CDR2 LQKENI. With V trimmed by 8 bases and J by 2 bases, 6 bases remained unmatched. The CDR3 consists of 14 residues. The CDR3 bases are TGTGCCAGCCCAGGACAGGGCCCCACAGATACGCAGTATTTT. This codes for CASPGQGPTDTQYF.

In DNA form, the CDR3 reads TGCGCCAGCAGCCCGAGGACAGTCACAGATACGCAGTATTTT. Translation gives CASSPRTVTDTQYF. The chain employs TRBV4-1 and TRBJ2-3; a weak D match, TRBD1 (6 bases). Germline values: CDR1 MGHRA, CDR2 YSYEKL. V shed 4 bases and J shed 2 bases, with 10 bases lying between them. The CDR3 runs to 14 residues.

This rearrangement joins TRBV30 to TRBJ2-4; TRBD1 might be the D (6 bases). CDR1 and CDR2 from the germline V gene are GTSNPN and SVGIG (reference sequence). V gave up 0 bases and J gave up 0 bases, with 12 bases separating them. The CDR3 loop spans 16 amino acids. The CDR3 loop reads CAWSVRAGVAKNIQYF. CDR3 bases: TGTGCCTGGAGTGTAAGGGCAGGGGTAGCCAAAAACATTCAGTACTTC.

J is TRBJ2-2 and V is TRBV25-1; 7 nucleotides line up with TRBD1. The CDR3 totals 15 residues. V dropped 8 bases and J dropped 1; count of bases not matched to a gene: 7. Germline lookup yields CDR1 MGHDK and CDR2 SYGVNS. CDR3 DNA sequence: TGTGCCAGCTGCCCCGACAGGGAGAACACCGGGGAGCTGTTTTTT. Translation: CASCPDRENTGELFF.

This clone was seen only once. The sample holds other DNA sequences that translate to the same CDR3. The V call is TRBV5-1, the J call TRBJ2-7, with 7 positions matching TRBD2. After removal of 0 bases from V and 4 bases from J, the junction contained 1 base not matched to a gene. The V gene's germline CDR1 is SGHRS and CDR2 YFSETQ. The CDR3 consists of 13 residues. The CDR3 sequence: CASSLASGYEQYF. In DNA form, the CDR3 reads TGCGCCAGCAGCTTGGCTAGCGGATACGAGCAGTACTTC.

This clone was observed a single time. V gene TRBV2 combines with J gene TRBJ2-3, with 9 bases aligning to TRBD2. Germline V gene sequence: CDR1 SNHLY, CDR2 FYNNEI. The V and J ends lost 3 bases and 3 bases, in that order; junction bases with no gene match: 4. CDR3 size: 15 residues. CDR3 sequence (DNA): TGTGCCAGCAGTGACAGGCGGGAGGGGACAGATACGCAGTATTTT. Amino acid sequence: CASSDRREGTDTQYF.

The chain carries TRBV10-1 and TRBJ1-3; D call uncertain. Trimming left V 6 bases short and J 2 bases short, with 17 bases between. Per germline, CDR1 WNHNN and CDR2 SYGVQD (reference sequence). The CDR3 loop spans 16 amino acids. The CDR3 nucleotides are TGCGCCAGCAGCGAAGGACTGCAAGTCGCTGGAAACACCATATATTTT. Protein sequence: CASSEGLQVAGNTIYF.

CDR3 loop: CSVDSPLAGGFTDTQYF. The CDR3 nucleotides read TGCAGCGTTGATTCGCCCCTAGCGGGGGGGTTCACAGATACGCAGTATTTT. V gene TRBV29-1 combines with J gene TRBJ2-3, with 12 bases identical to TRBD2. Germline loops: CDR1 SQVTM, CDR2 ANQGSEA. Unmatched junction bases numbered 9, after V lost 3 bases and J lost 2 bases. The CDR3 contains 17 residues.

The chain has TRBV11-2 and TRBJ2-7; 8 nucleotides agree with TRBD1. Germline loops: CDR1 SGHAT, CDR2 FQNNGV. The CDR3 totals 17 residues. The trim removed 4 bases at V and 0 bases at J, leaving 11 bases unmatched. Here the CDR3 DNA reads TGTGCCAGCAGCTCGCCGGGACAGGTGCCACTCTCCTACGAGCAGTACTTC. Protein product: CASSSPGQVPLSYEQYF.

This clone was detected only once. The rearrangement uses TRBV18 and TRBJ2-2, with TRBD2 matching over 8 bases. Germline CDR1 KGHSH, CDR2 LQKENI. With 3 bases clipped from V and 3 bases from J, the junction kept 9 bases outside the gene matches. This CDR3 region has 17 residues. The chain's CDR3 is CASSPRTGGGDTGELFF. The CDR3 DNA reads TGTGCCAGCTCACCCAGGACGGGAGGGGGTGACACCGGGGAGCTGTTTTTT.

This chain links TRBV6-1 with TRBJ1-5; 11 bases line up with TRBD1. Per germline, CDR1 MNHNS and CDR2 SASEGT. Trimming cost V 4 bases and J 6 bases; bases outside gene matches: 5. This CDR3 has 15 amino acids. CDR3 sequence (DNA): TGTGCCAGCAGTGCCACCGGGACAGGGGGTCAGCCCCAGCATTTT. Translated, it gives CASSATGTGGQPQHF.

The V call is TRBV9, the J call TRBJ2-5; 9 bases are a match to TRBD1. CDR1 is SGDLS, CDR2 YYNGEE, per germline. V gave up 3 bases and J gave up 0 bases; unmatched junction bases: 6. This CDR3 region has 16 residues. The CDR3 nucleotides are TGTGCCAGCAGCGACCGGGACAGGGATGACCAAGAGACCCAGTACTTC. Translating gives CASSDRDRDDQETQYF.

The chain carries TRBV5-5 and TRBJ1-1, with D uncertain. This CDR3 has 15 residues. The V gene's germline CDR1 is SGHKS and CDR2 YYEKEE (reference sequence). V shed 1 base and J shed 4 bases, with 14 bases lying between them. For the CDR3, the DNA is TGTGCCAGCAGCTTGATCCGGGGTCGGAGCACTGAAGCTTTCTTT. Its translation is CASSLIRGRSTEAFF. The variable domain in full, with the rest retrieved from reference TRBV5-5 and TRBJ1-1, is DAGVTQSPTHLIKTRGQQVTLRCSPISGHKSVSWYQQVLGQGPQFIFQYYEKEERGRGNFPDRFSARQFPNYSSELNVNALLLGDSALYLCASSLIRGRSTEAFFGQGTRLTVV.

This chain connects TRBV6-1 to TRBJ2-7, with D possibly matching TRBD1 (8 bases). CDR3 length: 14 residues. CDR1 is MNHNS, CDR2 SASEGT, per germline. V lost 5 bases and J 3 bases, leaving 14 bases between the germline ends. Here the CDR3 reads CASSSDREGYEQYF. The CDR3, as DNA: TGTGCCAGCAGTTCGGACAGGGAGGGCTACGAGCAGTACTTC.

This chain uses TRBV18 with TRBJ2-7; a weak D match, TRBD1 (6 bases). The CDR3 has 12 residues. With 2 bases removed from V and 5 bases from J, the gap between germline ends came to 7 bases. The germline V gene encodes CDR1 KGHSH and CDR2 LQKENI. CDR3 DNA: TGTGCCAGCTCACCATCAGGGGACGAGCAGTACTTC. Translation gives CASSPSGDEQYF.

This rearrangement joins TRBV6-5 to TRBJ2-7; D call uncertain. The CDR3 consists of 13 residues. Germline V gene sequence: CDR1 MNHEY, CDR2 SVGAGI. V was trimmed by 6 bases and J by 8 bases, leaving 17 bases between them. The CDR3, as DNA: TGTGCCAGCAGCCTATCCTTGACGCGGAAGCAGTACTTC. Encoded protein: CASSLSLTRKQYF.

This chain connects TRBV2 to TRBJ2-2, with TRBD2 matching over 15 bases. Germline V CDR1 and CDR2: SNHLY, FYNNEI. The junction had 10 bases not matched to a gene; V was cut back by 8 bases and J by 6 bases. The CDR3 contains 17 residues. The CDR3 nucleotides are TGTGCCAGCGAGCCTGGACTAGCGGGAGGGCGAGCCGGGGAGCTGTTTTTT. This gives the protein CASEPGLAGGRAGELFF.

The rearrangement uses TRBV4-1 and TRBJ2-1; 9 bases fit TRBD1. CDR3 length: 16 amino acids. Germline CDR1 MGHRA, CDR2 YSYEKL. V shed 0 bases and J 10 bases; nucleotides not matched to a gene: 10. The CDR3 here is CASSQDSGTGSWEQFF. CDR3 coding DNA: TGCGCCAGCAGCCAAGATTCGGGGACAGGGTCGTGGGAGCAGTTCTTC.

This sequence joins TRBV10-3 and TRBJ1-5; no reliable D call. The V end lost 3 bases, the J end lost 6 bases, and 9 bases lay between the germline ends. The CDR3 length is 13 residues. CDR1 ENHRY and CDR2 SYGVKD come from the germline V gene. This CDR3 reads CAISEVAGQPQHF. CDR3 DNA sequence: TGTGCCATCAGTGAAGTGGCGGGTCAGCCCCAGCATTTT.

The chain uses TRBV19 and TRBJ1-5; D possibly corresponds to TRBD1 (5 bases). Deletions cut 0 bases from V and 3 bases from J, with 9 bases between. Germline assignment: CDR1 LNHDA and CDR2 SQIVND (reference sequence). The CDR3 is made up of 15 amino acids. The CDR3 coding sequence is TGTGCCAGTAGTATAGATCTCAGGGTCAATCAGCCCCAGCATTTT. It translates to CASSIDLRVNQPQHF. Variable domain in full (rest from reference TRBV19 and TRBJ1-5): DGGITQSPKYLFRKEGQNVTLSCEQNLNHDAMYWYRQDPGQGLRLIYYSQIVNDFQKGDIAEGYSVSREKKESFPLTVTSAQKNPTAFYLCASSIDLRVNQPQHFGDGTRLSIL.

The chain has TRBV18 and TRBJ2-7; 9 positions match TRBD2. The CDR3 has 13 residues. J gave up 2 bases and V 5 bases, and 1 base lay outside the gene matches. Germline V gene data show CDR1 as KGHSH and CDR2 as LQKENI. The CDR3 bases are TGTGCCAGCTCAGCGGGGGGGGCCTACGAGCAGTACTTC. Translating gives CASSAGGAYEQYF.